The clone carrying this T cell receptor (beta chain) occurred a few times. No antigen is known for it. This specimen belongs to a study of beta chain features in type 1 diabetes. Study overall: Taken together, all samples contributed some 100 million examined sorted cells. Broader study findings: The study found moderately but significantly shorter TCRB CDR3s in all four CD4+ subsets of Type 1 diabetes patients.

Germline V gene data show CDR1 as MRHNA and CDR2 as SNTAGT. Germline trimming cut 3 bases from V and 6 bases from J; bases unmatched to any gene: 5. The CDR3 extends over 14 amino acids. Blood was drawn once from each donor into heparinised tubes. The draws averaged roughly 120 mL. Sorted populations all exceeded 95% purity. Reverse transcription of all isolated RNA meant that expressed TCRB transcripts were sequenced. The table came from immunoSEQ multiplex PCR; TCRdb's copy has only in-frame clones and leaves some out. The sample contains around 300,000 clones, 9.5% to 12% of which appear only once.

The V call is TRBV6-4, the J call TRBJ1-1; 9 bases map to TRBD1. This clonotype was obtained from a woman aged 25-40 years in good health. The sequencing input was naive CD4+ T cells from blood. CDR3 DNA: TGTGCCAGCAGTGAAAGGACAGGGGCGTCTGAAGCTTTCTTT. Translated, it gives CASSERTGASEAFF.